These T cell receptor beta chains were read from a single sample in a study of T cell repertoires in cytomegalovirus infection. One entry per CDR3 protein results from TCRdb running MiXCR on the reads. The data contain more than 300,000 distinct CDR3 sequences, about a third of them singletons. No cognate antigen is known for these TCRs. Material: cultured PBMCs, obtained from culture after CMV antigen stimulation. These receptors all come from a human donor in good health (CMV status not recorded). Some clones in this sample may be carry-over from other donors' samples. Both conserved end residues are part of each CDR3. Each record gives: CDR3 length, V gene, J gene, D gene, clone size, CDR3 protein, CDR3 DNA. The D gene is left open where the match is weak. A row's size may be missing; if present it is once, few, many or a size class.

CDR3 length: 14
V gene: TRBV12-3/TRBV12-4
J gene: TRBJ2-1
D gene: NA
clone size: NA
CDR3 protein: CASSLVSRSNEQFF
CDR3 DNA: TGTGCCAGCAGTTTAGTCTCTAGGTCCAATGAGCAGTTCTTC

CDR3 length: 16
V gene: TRBV12-3/TRBV12-4
J gene: TRBJ2-2
D gene: NA
clone size: few
CDR3 protein: CASSTGTWVTTGELFF
CDR3 DNA: TGTGCCAGCAGCACCGGGACATGGGTGACTACCGGGGAGCTGTTTTTT

CDR3 length: 18
V gene: TRBV4-1
J gene: TRBJ1-1
D gene: NA
clone size: few
CDR3 protein: CASSQRVGLTQTRTEAFF
CDR3 DNA: TGCGCCAGCAGCCAAAGGGTAGGGCTTACCCAGACCCGAACTGAAGCTTTCTTT

CDR3 length: 15
V gene: TRBV14
J gene: TRBJ1-4
D gene: TRBD1
clone size: NA
CDR3 protein: CASSLGQGRTEKLFF
CDR3 DNA: TGTGCCAGCAGCCTGGGACAGGGGCGCACGGAAAAACTGTTTTTT

CDR3 length: 16
V gene: TRBV7-8
J gene: TRBJ1-4
D gene: NA
clone size: NA
CDR3 protein: CASSQRGGTRMEKLFF
CDR3 DNA: TGTGCCAGCAGCCAGCGCGGGGGGACCCGGATGGAAAAACTGTTTTTT

CDR3 length: 15
V gene: TRBV28
J gene: TRBJ2-7
D gene: NA
clone size: NA
CDR3 protein: CASKSGGWSSYEQYF
CDR3 DNA: TGTGCCAGTAAATCTGGTGGGTGGAGCTCCTACGAGCAGTACTTC

CDR3 length: 16
V gene: TRBV24-1
J gene: TRBJ2-1
D gene: TRBD1
clone size: NA
CDR3 protein: CATSEAGQGNLNEQFF
CDR3 DNA: TGTGCCACCAGTGAGGCGGGACAGGGGAACCTTAATGAGCAGTTCTTC

CDR3 length: 17
V gene: TRBV7-9
J gene: TRBJ2-2
D gene: NA
clone size: NA
CDR3 protein: CASSASIVRGGTGELFF
CDR3 DNA: TGTGCCAGCAGCGCTAGCATAGTCCGAGGGGGGACCGGGGAGCTGTTTTTT

CDR3 length: 13
V gene: TRBV7-2
J gene: TRBJ2-5
D gene: NA
clone size: few
CDR3 protein: CASSLGTVETQYF
CDR3 DNA: TGTGCCAGCAGCTTAGGGACGGTAGAGACCCAGTACTTC

CDR3 length: 14
V gene: TRBV29-1
J gene: TRBJ2-2
D gene: NA
clone size: NA
CDR3 protein: CSVAGLANTGELFF
CDR3 DNA: TGCAGCGTTGCGGGTCTAGCGAACACCGGGGAGCTGTTTTTT

CDR3 length: 16
V gene: TRBV7-2
J gene: TRBJ2-1
D gene: TRBD2
clone size: many
CDR3 protein: CASSTFLAGGRDEQFF
CDR3 DNA: TGTGCCAGCAGCACCTTTCTTGCGGGAGGGCGCGATGAGCAGTTCTTC

CDR3 length: 14
V gene: TRBV20-1
J gene: TRBJ2-5
D gene: NA
clone size: NA
CDR3 protein: CSARDPSAGETQYF
CDR3 DNA: TGCAGTGCTAGAGATCCTAGCGCCGGAGAGACCCAGTACTTC

CDR3 length: 14
V gene: TRBV6-2/TRBV6-3
J gene: TRBJ1-5
D gene: NA
clone size: NA
CDR3 protein: CASTRAHRNQPQHF
CDR3 DNA: TGTGCCAGCACACGAGCCCACCGAAATCAGCCCCAGCATTTT

CDR3 length: 11
V gene: TRBV10-3
J gene: TRBJ2-3
D gene: NA
clone size: NA
CDR3 protein: CAIAFADTQYF
CDR3 DNA: TGTGCCATCGCGTTCGCAGATACGCAGTATTTT

CDR3 length: 15
V gene: TRBV19
J gene: TRBJ1-1
D gene: NA
clone size: few
CDR3 protein: CASSYPGTRGTEAFF
CDR3 DNA: TGTGCCAGTAGTTACCCTGGGACAAGGGGAACTGAAGCTTTCTTT

CDR3 length: 14
V gene: TRBV2
J gene: TRBJ2-1
D gene: NA
clone size: NA
CDR3 protein: CASTKAGSYNEQFF
CDR3 DNA: TGTGCCAGCACCAAAGCGGGCTCCTACAATGAGCAGTTCTTC

CDR3 length: 13
V gene: TRBV29-1
J gene: TRBJ2-1
D gene: NA
clone size: few
CDR3 protein: CSVEGGTRNEQFF
CDR3 DNA: TGCAGCGTTGAGGGTGGAACCCGCAATGAGCAGTTCTTC

CDR3 length: 16
V gene: TRBV19
J gene: TRBJ2-1
D gene: TRBD2
clone size: NA
CDR3 protein: CASSERTSGAYNEQFF
CDR3 DNA: TGTGCCAGTAGTGAGAGGACTAGCGGGGCCTACAATGAGCAGTTCTTC

CDR3 length: 11
V gene: TRBV27
J gene: TRBJ2-3
D gene: NA
clone size: NA
CDR3 protein: CASSLGGTQYF
CDR3 DNA: TGTGCCAGCAGTTTGGGAGGTACGCAGTATTTT

CDR3 length: 15
V gene: TRBV2
J gene: TRBJ2-2
D gene: TRBD1
clone size: NA
CDR3 protein: CATTTGTGNTGELFF
CDR3 DNA: TGTGCCACCACAACCGGGACAGGGAACACCGGGGAGCTGTTTTTT

CDR3 length: 13
V gene: TRBV20-1
J gene: TRBJ2-3
D gene: NA
clone size: many
CDR3 protein: CSAEQGWTDTQYF
CDR3 DNA: TGCAGTGCTGAACAGGGTTGGACAGATACGCAGTATTTT

CDR3 length: 14
V gene: TRBV5-1
J gene: TRBJ1-1
D gene: NA
clone size: NA
CDR3 protein: CASSSTPGDTEAFF
CDR3 DNA: TGCGCCAGCAGCTCGACACCGGGGGACACTGAAGCTTTCTTT

CDR3 length: 16
V gene: TRBV9
J gene: TRBJ2-1
D gene: TRBD2
clone size: NA
CDR3 protein: CASSVGLAGAENEQFF
CDR3 DNA: TGTGCCAGCAGCGTAGGACTAGCGGGAGCAGAAAATGAGCAGTTCTTC

CDR3 length: 14
V gene: TRBV7-2
J gene: TRBJ1-6
D gene: TRBD1
clone size: many
CDR3 protein: CASRIGTVNSPLHF
CDR3 DNA: TGTGCCAGCAGGATAGGGACAGTTAATTCACCCCTCCACTTT

CDR3 length: 14
V gene: TRBV7-8
J gene: TRBJ2-7
D gene: NA
clone size: few
CDR3 protein: CASSLGGVLDHKYF
CDR3 DNA: TGTGCCAGCAGCTTAGGAGGGGTTCTAGACCATAAGTACTTC

CDR3 length: 13
V gene: TRBV7-2
J gene: TRBJ1-5
D gene: NA
clone size: many
CDR3 protein: CASSPDRNQPQHF
CDR3 DNA: TGTGCCAGCAGTCCGGACAGAAATCAGCCCCAGCATTTT

CDR3 length: 17
V gene: TRBV15
J gene: TRBJ2-1
D gene: NA
clone size: NA
CDR3 protein: CATSRDLGCGSYNEQFF
CDR3 DNA: TGTGCCACCAGCAGAGATCTTGGGTGCGGCTCCTACAATGAGCAGTTCTTC

CDR3 length: 15
V gene: TRBV28
J gene: TRBJ2-7
D gene: TRBD2
clone size: few
CDR3 protein: CASSQPGLGAYEQYF
CDR3 DNA: TGTGCCAGCAGTCAACCGGGACTAGGGGCCTACGAGCAGTACTTC

CDR3 length: 15
V gene: TRBV5-4
J gene: TRBJ2-2
D gene: TRBD1
clone size: few
CDR3 protein: CASSKDRGDGGELFF
CDR3 DNA: TGTGCCAGCAGCAAGGACAGGGGGGACGGCGGGGAGCTGTTTTTT

CDR3 length: 15
V gene: TRBV19
J gene: TRBJ2-1
D gene: TRBD2
clone size: NA
CDR3 protein: CASSRTSGSFNEQFF
CDR3 DNA: TGTGCCAGTAGTCGGACTAGCGGGTCTTTTAATGAGCAGTTCTTC

CDR3 length: 13
V gene: TRBV24-1
J gene: TRBJ2-1
D gene: NA
clone size: many
CDR3 protein: CATSAQDWTEQFF
CDR3 DNA: TGTGCCACCAGTGCCCAGGACTGGACAGAGCAGTTCTTC

CDR3 length: 15
V gene: TRBV6-1
J gene: TRBJ1-6
D gene: NA
clone size: NA
CDR3 protein: CASTLRSLATSPLHF
CDR3 DNA: TGTGCCAGCACCCTCCGCAGCCTCGCTACTTCACCCCTCCACTTT

CDR3 length: 17
V gene: TRBV12-3/TRBV12-4
J gene: TRBJ2-5
D gene: NA
clone size: few
CDR3 protein: CASSNNLMTGQWETQYF
CDR3 DNA: TGTGCCAGCAGCAACAACCTTATGACAGGACAGTGGGAGACCCAGTACTTC

CDR3 length: 16
V gene: TRBV30
J gene: TRBJ1-6
D gene: NA
clone size: few
CDR3 protein: CAWSRGALSYNSPLHF
CDR3 DNA: TGTGCCTGGAGTCGTGGGGCCCTCTCCTATAATTCACCCCTCCACTTT

CDR3 length: 12
V gene: TRBV27
J gene: TRBJ1-5
D gene: NA
clone size: few
CDR3 protein: CASSHGVQPQHF
CDR3 DNA: TGTGCCAGCAGCCACGGGGTGCAGCCCCAGCATTTT

CDR3 length: 14
V gene: TRBV7-9
J gene: TRBJ2-5
D gene: NA
clone size: NA
CDR3 protein: CASSSATRPETQYF
CDR3 DNA: TGTGCCAGCAGCTCCGCCACCCGACCAGAGACCCAGTACTTC